One and the same sample provided the 14 T cell receptor beta chains below, sequenced in a study of blood T cells in healthy people across ages. A second PCR of roughly 7 to 11 cycles used a sample-barcoded 5' primer and a J-beta primer mix. MiXCR, run by TCRdb on the 5' RACE reads, gives a single entry per CDR3 protein. The profile shows over 750,000 distinct CDR3 sequences, roughly 25% of them singletons. The sample was also linked to a second study, of T cells of mothers and their children.

Sequenced sample: blood. These receptors were taken from a boy aged 5-17 years in good health.

This clonotype showed up just a few times. The V and J genes are TRBV29-1 and TRBJ1-3; the D is unclear. The CDR3 contains 12 residues. Looked up from germline, CDR1 is SQVTM and CDR2 is ANQGSEA. V gave up 6 bases and J gave up 0 bases, with 6 bases separating them. CDR3 region: CSVRYSGNTIYF. For the CDR3, the DNA is TGCAGCGTAAGATACTCTGGAAACACCATATATTTT.

This clonotype was picked up a small number of times. The J gene is TRBJ1-1, the V gene TRBV29-1; D is undetermined. Trimming removed 4 bases from V and 4 bases from J, with 10 bases in between. Germline V gene data show CDR1 as SQVTM and CDR2 as ANQGSEA. This CDR3 is 12 amino acids long. The CDR3 nucleotides read TGCAGCGTTGTGGGGTTTGTCACTGAAGCTTTCTTT. Amino acid sequence: CSVVGFVTEAFF. Combining the CDR3 with reference TRBV29-1 and TRBJ1-1 gives the whole variable domain SAVISQKPSRDICQRGTSLTIQCQVDSQVTMMFWYRQQPGQSLTLIATANQGSEATYESGFVIDKFPISRPNLTFSTLTVSNMSPEDSSIYLCSVVGFVTEAFFGQGTRLTVV.

CDR3 region: CASSFQGEPYNSPLHF. The CDR3 DNA reads TGTGCCAGCAGTTTCCAGGGGGAGCCCTATAATTCACCCCTCCACTTT. The genes are TRBV28 and TRBJ1-6; TRBD1 matches at 7 bases. This CDR3 comprises 16 residues. The germline CDR1 and CDR2 sequences are MDHEN and SYDVKM. Unmatched junction bases numbered 4, after V lost 3 bases and J lost 2 bases.

The DNA for the CDR3 is TGCGCCAGCAGCCAAGACAGGCGGGGGGCTCTCTTCAATGAGCAGTTCTTC. It translates to CASSQDRRGALFNEQFF. This sequence joins TRBV4-3 and TRBJ2-1, with 8 nucleotides matching TRBD2. Germline-derived CDR1 and CDR2 are LGHNA and YSLEER. V was pared by 0 bases and J by 6 bases, with 10 bases of the junction left unmatched. The CDR3 has 17 residues.

This clonotype has just a few counts. The V and J genes are TRBV29-1 and TRBJ2-1; perhaps TRBD2 as D (7 bases). The CDR3 covers 13 residues. CDR1 is SQVTM and CDR2 is ANQGSEA in the germline V gene. The germline V and J ends were trimmed by 5 bases and 14 bases, with 22 bases remaining between them. The CDR3 protein is CSVSEGGDPLKFF. CDR3 nucleotides: TGCAGCGTTTCAGAGGGGGGGGACCCTCTAAAGTTCTTC.

This clonotype was observed a few times. V is TRBV4-3 and J is TRBJ2-1; TRBD1 is a possible D gene (6 bases). The V and J ends lost 0 bases and 1 base respectively, with 10 bases between them. The CDR3 is 16 amino acids. Germline V lookup: CDR1 LGHNA, CDR2 YSLEER. The CDR3 DNA sequence: TGCGCCAGCAGCCAAGATGCAGGGGCGTCCTACAATGAGCAGTTCTTC. Protein sequence: CASSQDAGASYNEQFF.

The chain uses TRBV12-3 or TRBV12-4 and TRBJ1-2, with 8 bases lining up with TRBD1. V trimming: 5 bases; J trimming: 6 bases; junction bases outside the gene matches: 11. There are 15 residues in the CDR3. The CDR3 nucleotides are TGTGCCAGCAGTCACAAGGACAGGGCCATTCATGGCTACACCTTC. This gives the protein CASSHKDRAIHGYTF.

This chain uses TRBV4-2 with TRBJ1-1; possibly TRBD1 for D (6 bases). Trimming removed 2 bases from V and 5 bases from J, with 15 bases in between. This CDR3 comprises 15 residues. CDR1 is LGHNA, CDR2 YNFKEQ, per germline. The CDR3 region is CASSQYTGGATEAFF. In DNA, the CDR3 is TGTGCCAGCAGCCAATATACCGGGGGGGCGACTGAAGCTTTCTTT.

This clonotype was seen a few times. J is TRBJ2-1 and V is TRBV25-1; D might be TRBD1 (6 bases). Germline V gene lookup returns CDR1 MGHDK and CDR2 SYGVNS. The CDR3 totals 15 residues. Trimming removed 4 bases from V and 3 bases from J, with 13 bases in between. CDR3 sequence: CASSVQGSLYNEQFF. In DNA, the CDR3 is TGTGCCAGCAGTGTACAGGGCTCCCTCTACAATGAGCAGTTCTTC. Full variable domain (missing parts from reference TRBV25-1 and TRBJ2-1): EADIYQTPRYLVIGTGKKITLECSQTMGHDKMYWYQQDPGMELHLIHYSYGVNSTEKGDLSSESTVSRIRTEHFPLTLESARPSHTSQYLCASSVQGSLYNEQFFGPGTRLTVL.

In DNA, the CDR3 is TGTGCCACCTCCGACAGGAGTGTCCAAGAGACCCAGTACTTC. It is translated as CATSDRSVQETQYF. V and J are TRBV24-1 and TRBJ2-5; TRBD1 is a possible D gene (6 bases). The germline V gene has CDR1 KGHDR and CDR2 SFDVKD. The CDR3 spans 14 residues. V dropped 9 bases and J dropped 1 base, with 14 bases sitting between them.

This clonotype has more than one count but fewer than ten. The rearrangement links TRBV10-3 to TRBJ2-1; D might be TRBD1 or TRBD2, each matching 6 bases. This CDR3 is built from 15 residues. CDR1 is ENHRY, CDR2 SYGVKD, per germline. Trimming removed 6 bases from V and 6 bases from J, with 18 bases in between. Here the CDR3 reads CAISATSLGANEQFF. The CDR3 nucleotides read TGTGCCATCAGCGCTACTAGCCTGGGGGCCAATGAGCAGTTCTTC.

This clonotype was recorded at least ten times. The rearrangement joins TRBV29-1 to TRBJ2-2; 7 positions match TRBD1. The ends lost 6 bases at V and 5 bases at J; junction bases unmatched: 12. Germline V gives CDR1 SQVTM, CDR2 ANQGSEA. The CDR3 sequence is 15 residues long. The chain's CDR3 is CSVRTGTEKTGELFF. CDR3 nucleotides: TGCAGCGTCAGAACCGGGACAGAAAAAACCGGGGAGCTGTTTTTT.

This clonotype was observed a handful of times. The chain couples TRBV2 to TRBJ2-3, with 7 bases lining up with TRBD2. The V and J ends lost 8 bases and 9 bases, in that order; junction bases with no gene match: 11. The CDR3 spans 13 residues. Germline V gives CDR1 SNHLY, CDR2 FYNNEI. The CDR3 sequence: CASSWGGTFTQYF. The CDR3, as DNA: TGTGCCAGCTCCTGGGGGGGGACGTTCACGCAGTATTTT.

This clonotype was counted only a few times. The rearrangement joins TRBV5-7 to TRBJ2-5, with a tentative D call TRBD1 (7 bases). TRBV5-7 is classed as an ORF, of uncertain function. This CDR3 is built from 15 residues. V was shortened by 6 bases and J by 5 bases, with 20 bases between the two germline ends. The CDR3, as DNA: TGTGCCAGCACTCCTGTTCGGAGGGGGCGGGAGACCCAGTACTTC. It translates to CASTPVRRGRETQYF.